This is a list of T cell receptor beta chains from one sample in a study of OX40 agonist ivuxolimab in advanced cancers. Using immunoSEQ multiplex PCR, the repertoire was profiled, and TCRdb retains in-frame clones only, with some absent. Of some 5,700 clones in the sample, around four fifths were seen once. Sample: CD4+ or CD8+ T cells sorted from blood, taken in a trial of the OX40 agonist ivuxolimab. The receptors here all came from an adult with an advanced solid tumor such as melanoma, head and neck, liver or kidney cancer. Both conserved end residues are part of each CDR3. The D gene is left open where the match is weak. Size is omitted from some rows. Given values are once, few, many or a class for expanded clones.

- - TRBJ2-7 TRBV21-1 TGTGCCAGCAGCCAAGACAGGGACAACTACGAGCAGTACTTC CASSQDRDNYEQYF
- - TRBJ1-4 TRBV11-2 TGTGCCAGCAGCTACCTTGCAACTAATGAAAAACTGTTTTTT CASSYLATNEKLFF
- TRBD1 TRBJ2-7 TRBV5-4 TGTGCCAGCAGCCATTCGACAGGGGGCTATGGGTACGAGCAGTACTTC CASSHSTGGYGYEQYF
- TRBD1 TRBJ1-3 TRBV4-1 TGCGCCAGCAGCCAAGTGGGGACAGAGGCTGGAAACACCATATATTTT CASSQVGTEAGNTIYF
- TRBD2 TRBJ2-1 TRBV5-6 TGTGCCAGCAGCTTGGCCGGGACTAGTTTGGGCAATGAGCAGTTCTTC CASSLAGTSLGNEQFF
few - TRBJ2-3 TRBV6-1 TGTGCCAGCAGTGTGGAGGGGGCTCGTACAGATACGCAGTATTTT CASSVEGARTDTQYF
- TRBD1 TRBJ2-7 TRBV2 TGTGCCAGCAGTGTCACGACAGGGAATGGTTACGAGCAGTACTTC CASSVTTGNGYEQYF
- - TRBJ2-1 TRBV30 TGTGCCTGGAGTACCGGGACCTACAATGAGCAGTTCTTC CAWSTGTYNEQFF
- - TRBJ2-1 TRBV5-4 TGTGCCAGCAGCTTGGTCGGGAGTGGTGGGGGTGAGCAGTTCTTC CASSLVGSGGGEQFF
- TRBD1 TRBJ2-6 TRBV5-1 TGCGCCAGCAGCCCGATGACAGGGGTCGGGGCCAACGTCCTGACTTTC CASSPMTGVGANVLTF
- - TRBJ2-1 TRBV4-1 TGCGCCAGCAGCCAAGATAAATGGCGGGAATTCAACAATGAGCAGTTCTTC CASSQDKWREFNNEQFF
- - TRBJ2-1 TRBV11-2 TGTGCCAGCAGCTTAGACTTCTTAAATGAGCAGTTCTTC CASSLDFLNEQFF
- - TRBJ2-3 TRBV14 TGTGCCAGCAGCCAACTGACAGATACGCAGTATTTT CASSQLTDTQYF
few - TRBJ2-7 TRBV19 TGTGCCAGTAGTGCCGAATCTAAGACAGGTTTCTACGAGCAGTACTTC CASSAESKTGFYEQYF
- TRBD1 TRBJ2-7 TRBV13 TGTGCCAGCAGCACCCGACAGGGGAGCTCCTACGAGCAGTACTTC CASSTRQGSSYEQYF
- - TRBJ2-5 TRBV2 TGTGCCAGCGAGGGGACTCGCCAAGAGACCCAGTACTTC CASEGTRQETQYF
- - TRBJ2-1 TRBV9 TGTGCCAGCAGCGTAGAAGACTCCCGAAGCTCCTACAATGAGCAGTTCTTC CASSVEDSRSSYNEQFF